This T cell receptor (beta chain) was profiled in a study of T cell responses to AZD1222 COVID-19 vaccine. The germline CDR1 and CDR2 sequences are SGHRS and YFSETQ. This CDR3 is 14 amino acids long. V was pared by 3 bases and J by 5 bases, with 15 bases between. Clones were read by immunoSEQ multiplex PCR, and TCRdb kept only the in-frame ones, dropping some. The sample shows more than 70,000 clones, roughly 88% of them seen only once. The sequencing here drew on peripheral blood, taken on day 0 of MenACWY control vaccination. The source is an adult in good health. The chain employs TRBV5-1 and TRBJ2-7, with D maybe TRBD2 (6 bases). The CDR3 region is CASSSWAGPNEQYF. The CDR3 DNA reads TGCGCCAGCAGCTCCTGGGCGGGGCCCAACGAGCAGTACTTC.